This T cell receptor (beta chain) was documented in a study of cytomegalovirus exposure and HLA in healthy donors. About the research overall: Earlier results showed 90 million to 120 million unique TCR beta sequences derived from some 190 million T cells. There were approximately 400 genotyped donors. Of these, 81% fell in the genetic ancestry cluster associated with self-reported Caucasian donors.

This clone was detected a few times. What it recognizes is unknown. The CDR3 covers 13 residues. The germline CDR1 and CDR2 sequences are SGHRS and YFSETQ. Trimming took off 0 bases at V and 6 bases at J, with 7 bases between the two ends. Findings of the study overall: Presence/absence analyses supposed approximately even sequencing depth among donors.

Vbeta (60) and Jbeta (13) primers were used in the PCR. Libraries were prepared by immunoSEQ multiplex PCR; TCRdb keeps only in-frame clonotypes and omits some of them. The table lists 100,000 or so clones, about 72% of them singletons. The source of this sequence is a man aged 30 to 45 in good health and CMV-seronegative. The material sequenced was PBMCs. The chain uses TRBV5-1 and TRBJ2-1; no definite D call. The CDR3 DNA is TGCGCCAGCAGCTTGGAGGAGATCAATGAGCAGTTCTTC. This gives the protein CASSLEEINEQFF.